A single sample gave rise to the 26 T cell receptor beta chains below, sequenced in a study of long-term antiretroviral therapy in people with HIV. Assay version v3.0 of immunoSEQ was used, and it was run at survey level. Libraries were prepared by immunoSEQ multiplex PCR; TCRdb keeps only in-frame clonotypes and omits some of them. This table holds approximately 29,000 clones, around nine tenths found once. The sample in question was unsorted PBMCs, obtained 0.5 years after starting antiretroviral therapy. These TCRs come from a woman aged 18 to 35 with HIV.

Only one count was recorded for this clone. The gene calls are TRBV19 and TRBJ2-1; TRBD2 matches at 11 bases. Germline V lookup: CDR1 LNHDA, CDR2 SQIVND (reference sequence). J lost 3 bases, V lost 9 bases, and 7 bases had no gene match. The CDR3 loop spans 15 amino acids. The CDR3 loop reads CASNSGTSGYNEQFF. The CDR3, as DNA: TGTGCCAGCAACTCCGGGACTAGCGGCTACAATGAGCAGTTCTTC.

The J gene is TRBJ1-5, the V gene TRBV6-6, with no clear D. The CDR3 consists of 16 residues. Looked up from germline, CDR1 is MNHNY and CDR2 is SVGAGI (reference sequence). V lost 3 bases to trimming and J lost 0 bases, with 12 bases between them. CDR3 loop: CASSYHGSDSNQPQHF. The CDR3 DNA sequence: TGTGCCAGCAGTTATCACGGGAGTGATAGCAATCAGCCCCAGCATTTT.

The genes are TRBV19 and TRBJ1-2; D not resolved. Trimming removed 1 base at V and 2 bases at J, with 11 bases between. CDR3 length: 15 residues. The germline V gene has CDR1 LNHDA and CDR2 SQIVND (reference sequence). CDR3 protein: CASSIAPSSNYGYTF. CDR3 in DNA: TGTGCCAGTAGTATAGCTCCCAGTTCAAACTATGGCTACACCTTC. Full variable domain (remainder filled in from reference TRBV19 and TRBJ1-2): DGGITQSPKYLFRKEGQNVTLSCEQNLNHDAMYWYRQDPGQGLRLIYYSQIVNDFQKGDIAEGYSVSREKKESFPLTVTSAQKNPTAFYLCASSIAPSSNYGYTFGSGTRLTVV.

In the case of this clone: The junction differs from germline at one of its ends, possibly a read error. The chain links TRBV7-7 to TRBJ2-5; D might be TRBD1 (6 bases). The CDR3 has 14 residues. The germline gives CDR1 SSHAT, CDR2 FNYEAQ (reference sequence). The CDR3 loop is CASSLGWQGETQYF. CDR3 bases: TGTGCTAGCAGCTTAGGGTGGCAGGGGGAGACCCAGTACTTC.

V usage is TRBV6-4 and J usage is TRBJ2-1; 10 bases align to TRBD2. The CDR3 contains 17 residues. Germline CDR1 and CDR2: MRHNA and SNTAGT. V gave up 5 bases and J gave up 10 bases; unmatched junction bases: 17. In nucleotides, the CDR3 is TGTGCCAGCAGTCTCTTCCCTAGCGGGAGTATTCCGGAAGAGCAGTTCTTC. Its translation: CASSLFPSGSIPEEQFF.

The rearrangement uses TRBV7-9 and TRBJ2-5, with a possible D match to TRBD2 (6 bases). V lost 3 bases, J lost 3 bases, and 11 bases lay in between. The germline gives CDR1 SEHNR, CDR2 FQNEAQ (reference sequence). The CDR3 sequence is 14 residues long. This CDR3 is CASSFPGAKETQYF. DNA of the CDR3: TGTGCCAGCAGCTTTCCGGGAGCTAAAGAGACCCAGTACTTC.

This chain links TRBV18 with TRBJ2-3, with 11 bases matching TRBD2. This CDR3 is 17 amino acids long. V lost 3 bases, J lost 0 bases, and 5 bases stayed unmatched. Germline V lookup: CDR1 KGHSH, CDR2 LQKENI. In DNA, the CDR3 is TGTGCCAGCTCACCGCTTAGCGGGAGGGTTAGCACAGATACGCAGTATTTT. Its translation: CASSPLSGRVSTDTQYF.

V gene TRBV18 combines with J gene TRBJ2-7, with TRBD1 matching over 8 bases. Per the germline V gene, CDR1 is KGHSH and CDR2 is LQKENI. V shed 6 bases and J 5 bases; nucleotides not matched to a gene: 12. The CDR3 runs 15 residues. The CDR3 DNA sequence: TGTGCCAGCTCCCTTCGGGGGACAGGCGGCCACGAGCAGTACTTC. Translating gives CASSLRGTGGHEQYF.

The rearrangement uses TRBV14 and TRBJ2-3; D not resolved. Between the trimmed V and J ends, which lost 4 bases and 3 bases, there was a span of 14 bases. CDR3 size: 15 residues. Germline assignment: CDR1 SGHDN and CDR2 FVKESK. CDR3 in amino acids: CASSPGMVVTDTQYF. The CDR3 coding sequence is TGTGCCAGCAGCCCAGGCATGGTGGTGACAGATACGCAGTATTTT.

The CDR3 DNA follows: TGTGCCAGCAGCCCGGGACTAGCGGGAAGCACAGATACGCAGTATTTT. Its protein product is CASSPGLAGSTDTQYF. This chain joins TRBV11-3 and TRBJ2-3; 13 positions match TRBD2. CDR3 length: 16 residues. V lost 5 bases to trimming and J lost 0 bases; unmatched junction nucleotides: 2. Germline V CDR1 and CDR2: SGHNT, YENEEA.

The chain carries TRBV7-8 and TRBJ2-7, with D perhaps assigned TRBD1 or TRBD2 (6 bases each). The CDR3 has 12 amino acids. CDR1 is SGHVS and CDR2 is FQNEAQ in the germline V gene. Between the trimmed V and J ends, which lost 5 bases and 13 bases, there was a span of 18 bases. The CDR3 nucleotides are TGTGCCAGCAGCGGGTGGGGGGCCGGTCCCTACTTC. Its translation is CASSGWGAGPYF.

J is TRBJ2-7 and V is TRBV27; no definite D call. CDR1 and CDR2 from the germline V gene are MNHEY and SMNVEV (reference sequence). This CDR3 is built from 13 residues. With 2 bases removed from V and 3 bases from J, the gap between germline ends came to 8 bases. In nucleotides, the CDR3 is TGTGCCAGCAGTTTAGTAGGGTTCTACGAGCAGTACTTC. It translates to CASSLVGFYEQYF.

The V and J genes are TRBV28 and TRBJ2-2; 7 nucleotides agree with TRBD1. Unmatched junction bases numbered 9, after V lost 2 bases and J lost 3 bases. CDR1 is MDHEN and CDR2 is SYDVKM in the germline V gene. The CDR3 sequence is 17 residues long. CDR3 DNA: TGTGCCAGCAGTTTACGCTACGACAGGGAGCACACCGGGGAGCTGTTTTTT. It yields the protein CASSLRYDREHTGELFF.

This clone is termed medium-sized. The chain is built from TRBV15 and TRBJ2-7, with a weak D call TRBD1 (6 bases). The V end was cut by 6 bases, the J end by 3 bases, with 9 bases between. The germline gives CDR1 LNHNV, CDR2 YYDKDF (reference sequence). The length of the CDR3 is 12 residues. The CDR3 spells CATSPDSYEQYF. CDR3 DNA: TGTGCCACCAGTCCGGACAGCTACGAGCAGTACTTC.

The chain combines TRBV19 with TRBJ1-5; 7 positions match TRBD1. CDR3 size: 15 residues. Germline-derived CDR1 and CDR2 are LNHDA and SQIVND (reference sequence). J was trimmed by 2 bases and V by 10 bases; bases with no gene match: 11. The CDR3 DNA follows: TGTGCCACCAGGGCACAGGGGCCGGGCAATCAGCCCCAGCATTTT. This sequence encodes CATRAQGPGNQPQHF. The full variable domain, its missing parts supplied by reference TRBV19 and TRBJ1-5, is DGGITQSPKYLFRKEGQNVTLSCEQNLNHDAMYWYRQDPGQGLRLIYYSQIVNDFQKGDIAEGYSVSREKKESFPLTVTSAQKNPTAFYLCATRAQGPGNQPQHFGDGTRLSIL.

The chain combines TRBV7-3 with TRBJ2-1; 10 bases are a match to TRBD2. V was clipped by 5 bases and J by 6 bases; unmatched bases: 7. Looked up from germline, CDR1 is SGHTA and CDR2 is FQGTGA. The CDR3 runs 15 residues. CDR3 sequence: CASSEGTSEPNEQFF. In nucleotides, the CDR3 is TGTGCCAGCAGCGAAGGGACTAGCGAACCCAATGAGCAGTTCTTC.

The chain has TRBV13 and TRBJ2-7; 8 bases match TRBD2. V gave up 5 bases and J gave up 0 bases; unmatched junction bases: 9. From germline, CDR1 is PRHDT and CDR2 FYEKMQ (reference sequence). The CDR3 runs to 16 residues. This CDR3 is CASSLDGTRSSYEQYF. The CDR3 nucleotides are TGTGCCAGCAGCCTCGACGGGACTAGAAGCTCCTACGAGCAGTACTTC.

V and J are TRBV9 and TRBJ2-2, with D unclear. The germline V gene has CDR1 SGDLS and CDR2 YYNGEE. This CDR3 spans 16 amino acids. V was shortened by 4 bases and J by 1 base, with 14 bases between the two germline ends. The CDR3 loop reads CASSPRGSVNTGELFF. CDR3 bases: TGTGCCAGCAGCCCTCGTGGTAGTGTGAACACCGGGGAGCTGTTTTTT.

This chain connects TRBV19 to TRBJ2-5, with TRBD2 matching 12 bases. Germline trimming cut 4 bases from V and 1 base from J; bases unmatched to any gene: 4. CDR1 and CDR2 (germline): LNHDA, SQIVND (reference sequence). CDR3 size: 16 residues. The CDR3 sequence is CASSTLAGGFQETQYF. CDR3 nucleotide sequence: TGTGCCAGTAGTACACTAGCGGGGGGCTTCCAAGAGACCCAGTACTTC.

J is TRBJ2-6 and V is TRBV5-4, with D uncertain. The CDR3 runs to 13 residues. V lost 1 base to trimming and J lost 1 base, with 0 bases between them. Looked up from germline, CDR1 is SGHNT and CDR2 is YYREEE (reference sequence). For the CDR3, the DNA is TGTGCCAGCAGCTTGTCTGGGGCCAACGTCCTGACTTTC. Protein product: CASSLSGANVLTF. The full variable domain, with the rest looked up from reference TRBV5-4 and TRBJ2-6, is ETGVTQSPTHLIKTRGQQVTLRCSSQSGHNTVSWYQQALGQGPQFIFQYYREEENGRGNFPPRFSGLQFPNYSSELNVNALELDDSALYLCASSLSGANVLTFGAGSRLTVL.

V usage is TRBV5-5 and J usage is TRBJ1-2, with TRBD1 as a possible D gene (5 bases). The V and J ends lost 3 bases and 4 bases respectively, with 13 bases between them. The length of the CDR3 is 14 residues. Per the germline V gene, CDR1 is SGHKS and CDR2 is YYEKEE (reference sequence). The CDR3 sequence: CASSSGAYAYGYTF. The DNA for the CDR3 is TGTGCCAGCAGCTCCGGGGCCTACGCCTATGGCTACACCTTC.

This clone was recorded only once. V and J are TRBV7-3 and TRBJ2-1; TRBD2 aligns across 11 bases. The CDR3 is 15 residues long. Germline lookup yields CDR1 SGHTA and CDR2 FQGTGA. V shed 5 bases and J 3 bases; nucleotides not matched to a gene: 3. The CDR3 nucleotides are TGTGCCAGCAGCCTTCTAGCGGGAGGCTACAATGAGCAGTTCTTC. As protein: CASSLLAGGYNEQFF. Full variable domain (remainder filled in from reference TRBV7-3 and TRBJ2-1): GAGVSQTPSNKVTEKGKYVELRCDPISGHTALYWYRQSLGQGPEFLIYFQGTGAADDSGLPNDRFFAVRPEGSVSTLKIQRTERGDSAVYLCASSLLAGGYNEQFFGPGTRLTVL.

The chain carries TRBV7-8 and TRBJ2-7; D could derive from TRBD1 or TRBD2 (5 bases each). With 5 bases removed from V and 4 bases from J, the gap between germline ends came to 18 bases. The germline gives CDR1 SGHVS, CDR2 FQNEAQ. This CDR3 region has 15 residues. CDR3 sequence reads: CASSDSGTEGYEQYF. The CDR3, as DNA: TGTGCCAGCAGCGATTCCGGGACCGAAGGGTACGAGCAGTACTTC. The variable domain in full, with the rest retrieved from reference TRBV7-8 and TRBJ2-7, is GAGVSQSPRYKVAKRGQDVALRCDPISGHVSLFWYQQALGQGPEFLTYFQNEAQLDKSGLPSDRFFAERPEGSVSTLKIQRTQQEDSAVYLCASSDSGTEGYEQYFGPGTRLTVT.

V is TRBV11-2 and J is TRBJ2-5, with D perhaps TRBD2 (6 bases). V gave up 5 bases and J gave up 1 base, with 14 bases separating them. The CDR3 spans 15 residues. The V gene's germline CDR1 is SGHAT and CDR2 FQNNGV. The CDR3 region is CASSTGGSFQETQYF. The CDR3 DNA reads as TGTGCCAGCAGCACTGGGGGGAGCTTCCAAGAGACCCAGTACTTC.

The rearrangement links TRBV6-1 to TRBJ2-5, with 13 bases fitting TRBD2. The length of the CDR3 is 15 residues. Germline assignment: CDR1 MNHNS and CDR2 SASEGT. J lost 4 bases, V lost 6 bases, and 5 bases had no gene match. The CDR3 bases are TGTGCCAGCAGGCCGGGACTAGCGGGATTAGAGACCCAGTACTTC. It translates to CASRPGLAGLETQYF.

The chain links TRBV14 to TRBJ1-1; the match to TRBD1 covers 7 bases. Per the germline V gene, CDR1 is SGHDN and CDR2 is FVKESK. Trimming cost V 0 bases and J 3 bases; bases outside gene matches: 7. The CDR3 consists of 16 residues. The CDR3 DNA reads TGTGCCAGCAGCCAAGAAGCCGGGACAGCTCACACTGAAGCTTTCTTT. Its translation: CASSQEAGTAHTEAFF.